The 21 T cell receptor beta chains below come from one sample, sequenced in a study of blood T cell repertoires in COVID-19. TCRdb's table, derived via immunoSEQ multiplex PCR, lists solely in-frame clones and lacks some. Among 91,000 or so clones listed, around 84% were seen once. The sequencing sample was made of peripheral blood. The receptors originated from a woman aged 55-70 years in a cohort sampled during active or convalescent COVID-19.

The chain is built from TRBV10-2 and TRBJ2-3; TRBD2 matches at 9 bases. The CDR3 covers 15 residues. Germline lookup yields CDR1 WSHSY and CDR2 SAAADI. V shed 6 bases, J shed 0 bases, and the junction held 4 bases outside the gene matches. CDR3 loop: CASRRTSASTDTQYF. The CDR3 nucleotides are TGCGCCAGCAGGAGGACTAGCGCTAGCACAGATACGCAGTATTTT.

The V call is TRBV7-3, the J call TRBJ1-1, with D tentatively TRBD1 (5 bases). CDR3 size: 14 residues. The germline gives CDR1 SGHTA, CDR2 FQGTGA. Trimming took off 5 bases at V and 2 bases at J, with 12 bases between the two ends. The CDR3: CASSDSRKNTEAFF. The CDR3 bases are TGTGCCAGCAGCGACAGTCGAAAAAACACTGAAGCTTTCTTT.

V gene TRBV30 combines with J gene TRBJ2-5, with D possibly being TRBD2 (6 bases). CDR1 and CDR2 (germline): GTSNPN, SVGIG (reference sequence). The CDR3 spans 12 residues. V dropped 4 bases and J dropped 4 bases, with 10 bases sitting between them. DNA for the CDR3: TGTGCCTGGACTAGCGTATCAGAGACCCAGTACTTC. Translating gives CAWTSVSETQYF.

The chain is built from TRBV7-5 and TRBJ1-2; the D call of TRBD1 is as the table states it, not checked on the DNA. TRBV7-5 counts as a pseudogene. The CDR3 spans 12 residues. The CDR3 bases are TGCCAAGGCCGGGACAGGGGGGAAGGCTACACCTTC. Its translation: CQGRDRGEGYTF.

This clone was counted between two and nine times. CDR3 bases: TGTGCCATCAGCGACCCGGGAGGGAACGAGCAGTACTTC. This sequence encodes CAISDPGGNEQYF. The chain joins TRBV10-3 to TRBJ2-7; 8 nucleotides align to TRBD2. The V gene's germline CDR1 is ENHRY and CDR2 SYGVKD. With 6 bases clipped from V and 5 bases from J, the junction kept 6 bases outside the gene matches. This CDR3 comprises 13 residues.

CDR3: CAWSSHRVPYEQYF. The CDR3 DNA is TGTGCCTGGAGTTCTCACAGGGTCCCCTACGAGCAGTACTTC. The chain links TRBV30 to TRBJ2-7; possibly TRBD1 for D (6 bases). V was pared by 2 bases and J by 2 bases, with 13 bases between. CDR3 length: 14 amino acids. Germline assignment: CDR1 GTSNPN and CDR2 SVGIG (reference sequence).

J is TRBJ1-1 and V is TRBV19; TRBD1 matches 7 bases. The germline V gene has CDR1 LNHDA and CDR2 SQIVND (reference sequence). The CDR3 contains 15 residues. V gave up 0 bases and J gave up 1 base; unmatched junction bases: 2. CDR3 region: CASSIEQGRNTEAFF. For the CDR3, the DNA is TGTGCCAGTAGTATAGAACAGGGGCGGAACACTGAAGCTTTCTTT.

The chain uses TRBV9 and TRBJ2-2; the match to TRBD2 covers 10 bases. The CDR3 spans 14 residues. Looked up from germline, CDR1 is SGDLS and CDR2 is YYNGEE. J gave up 1 base and V 7 bases, and 1 base lay outside the gene matches. CDR3 sequence reads: CASGLAVNTGELFF. The DNA of the CDR3 is TGTGCCAGCGGACTAGCGGTGAACACCGGGGAGCTGTTTTTT.

The chain couples TRBV5-1 to TRBJ2-7, with 11 bases aligning to TRBD2. CDR3 size: 15 residues. CDR1 and CDR2 (germline): SGHRS, YFSETQ. Losses at the gene ends were 2 bases for V and 7 bases for J; bases not matched to a gene: 8. This CDR3 is CASSFSLAGESEQYF. The CDR3 DNA reads as TGCGCCAGCAGCTTTTCACTAGCGGGAGAATCTGAGCAGTACTTC.

The chain uses TRBV3-1 (or the pseudogene TRBV3-2) and TRBJ2-5; D ambiguous. Deletions cut 4 bases from V and 1 base from J, with 10 bases between. The CDR3 is 14 residues long. In germline, CDR1 is LGHDT, CDR2 YNNKEL (reference sequence). The CDR3 is CASSLTTIQETQYF. CDR3 coding DNA: TGTGCCAGCAGCCTCACGACAATCCAAGAGACCCAGTACTTC.

The chain employs TRBV27 and TRBJ2-5; 8 bases agree with TRBD1. Trimming took 6 bases from V and 2 from J; bases not matched to a gene: 2. The CDR3 has 13 amino acids. Germline-derived CDR1 and CDR2 are MNHEY and SMNVEV (reference sequence). The CDR3 spells CASRRQGQETQYF. The CDR3 nucleotides read TGTGCCAGCAGGAGACAGGGGCAAGAGACCCAGTACTTC.

V is TRBV2 and J is TRBJ2-4; 8 bases fit TRBD2. Germline CDR1 is SNHLY and CDR2 is FYNNEI. The J segment lost 1 base and the V segment lost 3 bases, leaving 14 bases of the junction unmatched. The length of the CDR3 is 19 residues. The CDR3 region has the DNA TGTGCCAGCAGTGACCCTTACGGGAGGGCCCTCGGGGCCAAAAACATTCAGTACTTC. This translates into CASSDPYGRALGAKNIQYF.

J is TRBJ2-1 and V is TRBV4-2, with 9 bases that match TRBD1. Germline-derived CDR1 and CDR2 are LGHNA and YNFKEQ. Losses at the gene ends were 4 bases for V and 7 bases for J; bases not matched to a gene: 11. CDR3 size: 16 residues. The CDR3 is CASSPNAGTGRNEQFF. Written as DNA, the CDR3 is TGTGCCAGCAGCCCCAACGCCGGGACAGGGAGAAATGAGCAGTTCTTC.

The V gene is TRBV19, the J gene TRBJ1-2; 8 bases fit TRBD1. There are 14 residues in the CDR3. With V trimmed by 4 bases and J by 6 bases, 7 bases remained unmatched. Per the germline V gene, CDR1 is LNHDA and CDR2 is SQIVND (reference sequence). CDR3 in amino acids: CASSTIQGGNGYTF. CDR3 bases: TGTGCCAGTAGTACCATACAGGGGGGGAATGGCTACACCTTC.

This chain connects TRBV19 to TRBJ1-2; D might be TRBD1 (6 bases). V gave up 9 bases and J gave up 3 bases, with 17 bases separating them. Per the germline V gene, CDR1 is LNHDA and CDR2 is SQIVND (reference sequence). The CDR3 totals 14 residues. The CDR3 is CASSRGGADYGYTF. The CDR3 bases are TGTGCCAGCTCCCGCGGGGGGGCCGACTATGGCTACACCTTC.

The chain combines TRBV18 with TRBJ1-4; D uncertain. The V end lost 2 bases, the J end lost 5 bases, and 6 bases lay between the germline ends. The CDR3 has 13 amino acids. In germline, CDR1 is KGHSH, CDR2 LQKENI. The CDR3 is CASSPGPNEKLFF. For the CDR3, the DNA is TGTGCCAGCTCACCAGGCCCCAATGAAAAACTGTTTTTT.

J is TRBJ1-5 and V is TRBV28; 10 bases fit TRBD1. The length of the CDR3 is 15 residues. J was trimmed by 3 bases and V by 6 bases; bases with no gene match: 5. Germline V gives CDR1 MDHEN, CDR2 SYDVKM. The CDR3 sequence is CASSAGTGDNQPQHF. The CDR3, as DNA: TGTGCCAGCAGCGCCGGGACAGGGGACAATCAGCCCCAGCATTTT.

This sequence joins TRBV5-1 and TRBJ2-5, with TRBD1 identical over 10 bases. CDR1 is SGHRS and CDR2 is YFSETQ in the germline V gene. There are 17 residues in the CDR3. Unmatched junction bases numbered 13, after V lost 3 bases and J lost 5 bases. CDR3 residues: CASSSPDRGRKRETQYF. The CDR3 DNA reads as TGCGCCAGCAGCTCCCCTGACAGGGGGCGAAAGCGGGAGACCCAGTACTTC.

The V gene is TRBV11-3, the J gene TRBJ2-1, with 12 bases fitting TRBD2. V lost 1 base and J lost 8; bases outside the gene matches: 9. CDR3 length: 17 residues. The V gene's germline CDR1 is SGHNT and CDR2 YENEEA. CDR3 amino acids: CASSLGRLAGGFDEQFF. CDR3 nucleotides: TGTGCCAGCAGCTTAGGAAGGCTAGCGGGAGGGTTCGATGAGCAGTTCTTC.

V gene TRBV11-3 combines with J gene TRBJ2-1; D may be TRBD2 (7 bases). V lost 3 bases and J lost 5, with 14 bases in between. Germline CDR1 reads SGHNT; CDR2 reads YENEEA. The CDR3 is 15 amino acids. The CDR3 protein is CASSFSAGTNNEQFF. CDR3 nucleotide sequence: TGTGCCAGCAGCTTCTCAGCGGGGACAAACAATGAGCAGTTCTTC.

The chain combines TRBV27 with TRBJ2-5, with 10 bases identical to TRBD2. The CDR3 contains 13 residues. Trimming removed 6 bases from V and 5 bases from J; junction bases left unmatched: 3. From germline, CDR1 is MNHEY and CDR2 SMNVEV (reference sequence). The chain's CDR3 is CASSKAGGETQYF. CDR3 nucleotide sequence: TGTGCCAGCAGCAAAGCGGGAGGGGAGACCCAGTACTTC.